The 18 T cell receptor beta chains below all came from one sample that was sequenced in a study of cytomegalovirus exposure and HLA in healthy donors. Use of 60 Vbeta and 13 Jbeta primers characterized the PCR. Assay: immunoSEQ multiplex PCR; the TCRdb copy retains only in-frame clones and omits some. This sample's table has tens of thousands of clones. The sequencing input was PBMCs. The receptor set was obtained from a young man in good health and CMV-seropositive.

The chain uses TRBV19 and TRBJ2-7, with 9 bases fitting TRBD1. The CDR3 contains 13 residues. The ends lost 5 bases at V and 1 base at J; junction bases unmatched: 0. Germline V lookup: CDR1 LNHDA, CDR2 SQIVND (reference sequence). The CDR3 loop reads CASSGQGSYEQYF. The CDR3, as DNA: TGTGCCAGTAGTGGACAGGGGTCCTACGAGCAGTACTTC.

Turning to this clone: Other DNA sequences from this sample encode an identical CDR3 as well. The chain employs TRBV5-1 and TRBJ2-3, with D unresolved. Per germline, CDR1 SGHRS and CDR2 YFSETQ. Trimming removed 4 bases from V and 1 base from J, with 7 bases in between. This CDR3 comprises 13 residues. This CDR3 is CASSGQGTDTQYF. The CDR3 DNA sequence: TGCGCCAGCAGCGGGCAGGGCACAGATACGCAGTATTTT.

The rearrangement links TRBV5-4 to TRBJ2-5, with no clear D. Trimming took 0 bases from V and 5 from J, leaving 11 bases between them. The CDR3 extends over 14 amino acids. From germline, CDR1 is SGHNT and CDR2 YYREEE (reference sequence). In DNA form, the CDR3 reads TGTGCCAGCAGCTTGGAGCCCTCGGGTGAGACCCAGTACTTC. It is translated as CASSLEPSGETQYF.

This chain uses TRBV6-4 with TRBJ1-5, with D uncertain. The length of the CDR3 is 13 residues. The germline V and J ends were trimmed by 3 bases and 2 bases, with 5 bases remaining between them. Germline CDR1 is MRHNA and CDR2 is SNTAGT. For the CDR3, the DNA is TGTGCCAGCAGTGAAGAGCGCAATCAGCCCCAGCATTTT. It specifies CASSEERNQPQHF.

With respect to this clone: A read error may account for a junction end that differs from germline. V gene TRBV30 combines with J gene TRBJ1-3; 12 nucleotides agree with TRBD1. CDR3 length: 20 amino acids. Germline loops: CDR1 GTSNPN, CDR2 SVGIG (reference sequence). This CDR3 is CVWRAGTGGFFTISGNTIYF. As DNA, the CDR3 is TGTGTCTGGAGAGCCGGGACAGGGGGCTTCTTTACTATCTCTGGAAACACCATATATTTT.

The chain combines TRBV28 with TRBJ2-3; 11 positions agree with TRBD2. This CDR3 is built from 14 residues. V dropped 10 bases and J dropped 2; count of bases not matched to a gene: 5. Germline V gene sequence: CDR1 MDHEN, CDR2 SYDVKM. This CDR3 reads CATSSGGFTDTQYF. In DNA form, the CDR3 reads TGTGCCACCTCTAGCGGGGGGTTCACAGATACGCAGTATTTT.

The chain uses TRBV27 and TRBJ2-7; TRBD1 matches at 10 bases. This CDR3 region has 14 residues. Trimming removed 8 bases from V and 3 bases from J; junction bases left unmatched: 7. Germline lookup yields CDR1 MNHEY and CDR2 SMNVEV (reference sequence). The CDR3, as DNA: TGTGCCAGCGGGATAGGGACAGGGGTCTACGAGCAGTACTTC. Protein product: CASGIGTGVYEQYF.

This chain links TRBV5-4 with TRBJ2-7; possible D gene TRBD1, 5 bases. CDR3 length: 15 residues. The germline gives CDR1 SGHNT, CDR2 YYREEE (reference sequence). The V end was cut by 1 base, the J end by 1 base, with 12 bases between. CDR3 nucleotide sequence: TGTGCCAGCAGCTTGCGCAGGGTTGGGTCCTACGAGCAGTACTTC. Translating gives CASSLRRVGSYEQYF.

The chain has TRBV9 and TRBJ2-1; TRBD2 agrees at 8 bases. The ends lost 8 bases at V and 5 bases at J; junction bases unmatched: 9. Germline V lookup: CDR1 SGDLS, CDR2 YYNGEE. The length of the CDR3 is 14 residues. The CDR3 protein is CASSLAGGDNEQFF. The CDR3 coding sequence is TGTGCCAGTTCCTTGGCGGGAGGCGACAATGAGCAGTTCTTC.

Comments on this clone: Relative to the germline gene, one junction end is altered; a read error may explain this. This chain links TRBV18 with TRBJ2-5; the D gene is possibly TRBD2 (6 bases). The CDR3 is made up of 15 amino acids. Germline loops: CDR1 KGHSH, CDR2 LQKENI. The CDR3 is CASSPGGSVQENQYF. The CDR3 DNA sequence: TGTGCCAGCTCACCAGGAGGGTCTGTACAAGAGAACCAGTACTTC.

The chain combines TRBV6-1 with TRBJ1-2; perhaps TRBD1 as D (5 bases). Germline-derived CDR1 and CDR2 are MNHNS and SASEGT. The CDR3 is 15 residues long. Deletions cut 1 base from V and 4 bases from J, with 13 bases between. The CDR3 is CASSEGGAGIYGYTF. DNA of the CDR3: TGTGCCAGCAGTGAAGGAGGGGCGGGAATCTATGGCTACACCTTC.

The chain is built from TRBV23-1 and TRBJ2-5, with D maybe TRBD2 (7 bases). TRBV23-1 is sorted into the ORF group, with uncertain function. V dropped 3 bases and J dropped 5 bases, with 25 bases sitting between them. This CDR3 contains 18 residues. The CDR3 DNA is TGCGCCAGCAGTCACGCGAACCGCAGGGGTTGGCGGGGGGAGACCCAGTACTTC. Translating gives CASSHANRRGWRGETQYF.

The rearrangement uses TRBV2 and TRBJ2-2, with D perhaps TRBD2 (7 bases). V was trimmed by 7 bases and J by 0 bases, leaving 18 bases between them. This CDR3 region has 17 residues. From germline, CDR1 is SNHLY and CDR2 FYNNEI. CDR3 coding DNA: TGTGCCAGCATCGCGGTGGGGGGGGGCGCGAACACCGGGGAGCTGTTTTTT. Its protein is CASIAVGGGANTGELFF.

The chain uses TRBV15 and TRBJ1-5, with no clear D. CDR3 length: 15 residues. Germline lookup yields CDR1 LNHNV and CDR2 YYDKDF (reference sequence). The V gene lost 4 bases and the J gene lost 0 bases, with 10 bases spanning the gap. CDR3 protein: CATSNDRDSNQPQHF. CDR3 nucleotides: TGTGCCACCAGCAACGACCGGGATAGCAATCAGCCCCAGCATTTT. The variable domain in full, with the rest retrieved from reference TRBV15 and TRBJ1-5, is DAMVIQNPRYQVTQFGKPVTLSCSQTLNHNVMYWYQQKSSQAPKLLFHYYDKDFNNEADTPDNFQSRRPNTSFCFLDIRSPGLGDTAMYLCATSNDRDSNQPQHFGDGTRLSIL.

Note on this clone: Relative to the germline gene, one junction end is altered; a read error may explain this. The V call is TRBV19, the J call TRBJ2-1; D remains ambiguous. Germline loops: CDR1 LNHDA, CDR2 SQIVND (reference sequence). The CDR3 contains 11 residues. This CDR3 reads CASSSGLDQVF. CDR3 DNA: TGTGCCAGTAGTAGTGGGCTCGACCAGGTCTTC.

The V and J genes are TRBV30 and TRBJ2-5; 9 bases match TRBD1. Germline V lookup: CDR1 GTSNPN, CDR2 SVGIG (reference sequence). V gave up 5 bases and J gave up 2 bases; unmatched junction bases: 6. The CDR3 extends over 14 amino acids. CDR3 in amino acids: CAWVRGTGQETQYF. CDR3 bases: TGTGCCTGGGTCCGGGGGACAGGGCAAGAGACCCAGTACTTC.

The chain carries TRBV27 and TRBJ2-1; tentative D call: TRBD2 (6 bases). V was trimmed by 8 bases and J by 5 bases, leaving 13 bases between them. The germline gives CDR1 MNHEY, CDR2 SMNVEV (reference sequence). This CDR3 has 13 amino acids. The CDR3 bases are TGTGCCAGCCGGCGCGGGGCACACAATGAGCAGTTCTTC. Translated, it gives CASRRGAHNEQFF.

The chain employs TRBV29-1 and TRBJ2-2; D is unresolved. This CDR3 has 11 residues. CDR1 is SQVTM, CDR2 ANQGSEA, per germline. The V end was cut by 5 bases, the J end by 6 bases, with 7 bases between. The CDR3 nucleotides are TGCAGCGTTAGTACTCCCGGGGAGCTGTTTTTT. Its translation is CSVSTPGELFF.